Listed below are T cell receptor beta chains from one sample, sequenced in a study of shared clonotypes between healthy human individuals. The assay was immunoSEQ multiplex PCR, and TCRdb's table has in-frame clones only and misses some. The repertoire has around 100,000 clones, approximately 65% of them found once; the top ten carry roughly a quarter. Sequencing was performed on memory CD8+ T cells sorted from blood. Receptors originate from a young woman in good health. CDR3s include the opening cysteine and the closing phenylalanine or tryptophan. D genes are given only for firm matches. Clone size is stated in some rows and not others, as once, few, many or a class when expanded.

>few|TRBJ2-5|TRBD2|TRBV6-1|15
CASSVEAGGGETQYF
TGTGCCAGCAGTGTCGAAGCGGGAGGAGGAGAGACCCAGTACTTC
>.|TRBJ2-7|.|TRBV4-2|13
CASQSGDGYEQYF
TGTGCCAGTCAGTCGGGAGATGGCTACGAGCAGTACTTC
>.|TRBJ2-7|.|TRBV15|15
CATSPRSDGSYEQYF
TGTGCCACCAGCCCCCGTAGCGACGGCTCCTACGAGCAGTACTTC
>.|TRBJ2-5|TRBD2|TRBV2|13
CAILAALQETQYF
TGTGCCATCCTAGCGGCCCTCCAAGAGACCCAGTACTTC
>.|TRBJ2-7|.|TRBV10-1|15
CASSGGEPHDYEQYF
TGCGCCAGCAGTGGAGGTGAACCGCATGACTACGAGCAGTACTTC
>once|TRBJ2-6|.|TRBV28|17
CASSAGPTLAGANVLTF
TGTGCCAGCAGTGCGGGACCCACCCTTGCTGGGGCCAACGTCCTGACTTTC
>.|TRBJ1-1|.|TRBV10-2|12
CASGRLNTEAFF
TGCGCCAGTGGACGGTTGAACACTGAAGCTTTCTTT
>.|TRBJ2-5|.|TRBV5-1|14
CASSLAGSGETQYF
TGCGCCAGCAGCTTGGCAGGGTCAGGAGAGACCCAGTACTTC
>few|TRBJ2-7|.|TRBV11-2|14
CASSLAVNSYEQYF
TGTGCCAGCAGCTTAGCGGTAAACTCCTACGAGCAGTACTTC
>.|TRBJ1-5|.|TRBV7-9|15
CASSSSLGGGQPQHF
TGTGCCAGCAGCTCAAGTTTAGGGGGGGGACAGCCCCAGCATTTT
>.|TRBJ1-5|.|TRBV15|15
CATSRESASNQPQHF
TGTGCCACCAGCAGAGAGTCAGCAAGCAATCAGCCCCAGCATTTT
>.|TRBJ2-1|.|TRBV27|13
CASSLWSGDKQFF
TGTGCCAGCAGTTTATGGTCGGGAGATAAGCAGTTCTTC
>.|TRBJ2-7|.|TRBV7-6|15
CASSPLVGHSYEQYF
TGTGCCAGCAGCCCCCTAGTAGGCCACTCCTACGAGCAGTACTTC
>.|TRBJ2-2|.|TRBV25-1|11
CASSDTGELFF
TGTGCCAGCAGTGATACCGGGGAGCTGTTTTTT
>.|TRBJ2-7|.|TRBV7-9|14
CASSSFQGRSEQYF
TGTGCCAGCAGCTCATTTCAGGGACGGAGTGAGCAGTACTTC
>.|TRBJ2-7|TRBD2|TRBV6-6|16
CASSPLAGRVPYEQYF
TGTGCCAGCAGTCCCCTAGCCGGGAGGGTGCCATACGAGCAGTACTTC
>once|TRBJ1-5|.|TRBV30|14
CAWTSGQVSQPQHF
TGTGCCTGGACTAGCGGCCAAGTCAGTCAGCCCCAGCATTTT
>.|TRBJ1-1|.|TRBV5-4|11
CASSGQYEAFF
TGTGCCAGCAGCGGACAATATGAAGCTTTCTTT
>.|TRBJ1-1|.|TRBV25-1|14
CASSLSSMNTEAFF
TGTGCCAGCAGCCTGTCGTCAATGAACACTGAAGCTTTCTTT
>many|TRBJ1-2|.|TRBV30|15
CAWSDLTGRVDGYTF
TGTGCCTGGAGTGATCTTACAGGGAGGGTTGATGGCTACACCTTC
>.|TRBJ2-7|.|TRBV11-2|13
CASSAGQNYEQYF
TGTGCCAGCAGCGCGGGACAGAACTACGAGCAGTACTTC
>.|TRBJ1-1|TRBD1|TRBV25-1|13
CASMTGVTTEAFF
TGTGCCAGCATGACAGGGGTTACCACTGAAGCTTTCTTT
>.|TRBJ2-3|.|TRBV27|15
CASSLVSPGTDTQYF
TGTGCCAGCAGTTTAGTATCCCCGGGGACAGATACGCAGTATTTT
>.|TRBJ2-1|TRBD2|TRBV27|15
CASSLDTSGTNEQFF
TGTGCCAGCAGTTTAGATACTAGCGGAACCAATGAGCAGTTCTTC
>.|TRBJ2-1|.|TRBV29-1|15
CSVEGGRQKPNEQFF
TGCAGCGTTGAAGGGGGGAGACAGAAGCCCAATGAGCAGTTCTTC
>.|TRBJ2-1|.|TRBV7-6|16
CASTESSGLSYNEQFF
TGTGCCAGCACCGAATCCAGCGGGTTATCCTACAATGAGCAGTTCTTC
>.|TRBJ2-7|.|TRBV28|13
CASSPSGVHEQYF
TGTGCCAGCAGTCCCTCAGGGGTGCACGAGCAGTACTTC
>.|TRBJ2-1|TRBD2|TRBV2|15
CASSERTSGRSEQFF
TGTGCCAGCAGTGAAAGGACTAGCGGGAGATCGGAGCAGTTCTTC
>.|TRBJ2-7|TRBD1|TRBV7-4|16
CASSPPAGAGGGEQYF
TGTGCCAGCAGCCCCCCCGCTGGGGCAGGGGGCGGCGAGCAGTACTTC
>few|TRBJ2-7|TRBD2|TRBV20-1|11
CSGAGGYEQYF
TGCAGCGGAGCGGGAGGGTACGAGCAGTACTTC
>.|TRBJ2-5|.|TRBV25-1|18
CASSAEWRLGVNQETQYF
TGTGCCAGCAGTGCCGAGTGGCGGTTGGGGGTCAACCAAGAGACCCAGTACTTC
>.|TRBJ2-7|TRBD1|TRBV5-1|14
CASSAGQGDPEQYF
TGCGCCAGCAGCGCGGGACAGGGGGACCCCGAGCAGTACTTC
>.|TRBJ2-1|TRBD2|TRBV6-4|14
CASGSTSGSMEQFF
TGTGCCAGCGGGTCGACTAGCGGGAGCATGGAGCAGTTCTTC
>few|TRBJ2-5|.|TRBV2|13
CASSSRQQETQYF
TGTGCCAGCAGTTCTCGACAGCAAGAGACCCAGTACTTC
>.|TRBJ2-5|.|TRBV18|15
CASSPLRSSGETQYF
TGTGCCAGCTCACCCCTCCGAAGTAGCGGAGAGACCCAGTACTTC
>.|TRBJ2-1|.|TRBV7-9|15
CASSSVHRGTNEQFF
TGTGCCAGCAGCTCAGTACACCGGGGTACAAATGAGCAGTTCTTC
>.|TRBJ2-7|TRBD1|TRBV11-2|13
CASSPGTGWEQYF
TGTGCCAGCAGCCCAGGGACAGGATGGGAGCAGTACTTC
>.|TRBJ2-6|.|TRBV5-1|14
CASSSISGANVLTF
TGCGCCAGCAGTTCGATCTCTGGGGCCAACGTCCTGACTTTC
>.|TRBJ2-7|TRBD1|TRBV9|15
CASSVTPGQGYEQYF
TGTGCCAGCAGCGTAACACCGGGACAGGGTTACGAGCAGTACTTC
>.|TRBJ1-1|TRBD1|TRBV4-1|17
CASSQSSAGTGATEAFF
TGCGCCAGCAGCCAATCATCCGCCGGGACAGGGGCTACTGAAGCTTTCTTT
>.|TRBJ2-7|.|TRBV7-8|11
CASSRTYEQYF
TGTGCCAGCAGCCGCACCTACGAGCAGTACTTC
>.|TRBJ2-2|.|TRBV6-5|16
CASSYLREPNTGELFF
TGTGCCAGCAGTTACTTGAGGGAACCGAACACCGGGGAGCTGTTTTTT
>few|TRBJ2-5|.|TRBV7-9|15
CASSSEAGREETQYF
TGTGCCAGCAGCTCCGAGGCGGGCAGGGAAGAGACCCAGTACTTC